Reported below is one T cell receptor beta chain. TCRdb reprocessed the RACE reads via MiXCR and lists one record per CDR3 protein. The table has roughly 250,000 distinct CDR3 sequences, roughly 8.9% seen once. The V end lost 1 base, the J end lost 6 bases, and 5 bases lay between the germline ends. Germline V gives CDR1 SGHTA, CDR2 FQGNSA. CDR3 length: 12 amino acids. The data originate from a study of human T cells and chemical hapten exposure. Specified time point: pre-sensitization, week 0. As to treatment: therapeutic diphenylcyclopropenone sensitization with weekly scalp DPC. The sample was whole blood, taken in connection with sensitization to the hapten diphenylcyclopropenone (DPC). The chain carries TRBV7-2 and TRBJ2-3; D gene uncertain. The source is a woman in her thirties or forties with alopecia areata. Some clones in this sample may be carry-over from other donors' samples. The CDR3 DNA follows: TGTGCCAGCAGCTTAGATTTCGATACGCAGTATTTT. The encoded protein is CASSLDFDTQYF.